Listed here is a single TCR beta chain. This CDR3 has 13 amino acids. Trimming stripped 2 bases from V and 4 bases from J, with 8 bases between. Germline V gives CDR1 DFQATT, CDR2 SNEGSKA (reference sequence). TCRdb reprocessed the 5' RACE reads with MiXCR, giving one entry per CDR3 protein. The sample has tens of thousands of distinct CDR3 sequences, about 6% seen once. The source of the sample is a study of early T cells in non-severe SARS-CoV-2 infection. The input for sequencing was whole blood, taken at baseline. V and J are TRBV20-1 and TRBJ2-2; possibly TRBD2 for D (5 bases). The origin of this receptor is an adult who was a healthcare worker with PCR-confirmed SARS-CoV-2 infection or an uninfected control (not recorded which). In DNA form, the CDR3 reads TGCAGTGCTAGAACCGGGATCACCGGGGAGCTGTTTTTT. This translates into CSARTGITGELFF.